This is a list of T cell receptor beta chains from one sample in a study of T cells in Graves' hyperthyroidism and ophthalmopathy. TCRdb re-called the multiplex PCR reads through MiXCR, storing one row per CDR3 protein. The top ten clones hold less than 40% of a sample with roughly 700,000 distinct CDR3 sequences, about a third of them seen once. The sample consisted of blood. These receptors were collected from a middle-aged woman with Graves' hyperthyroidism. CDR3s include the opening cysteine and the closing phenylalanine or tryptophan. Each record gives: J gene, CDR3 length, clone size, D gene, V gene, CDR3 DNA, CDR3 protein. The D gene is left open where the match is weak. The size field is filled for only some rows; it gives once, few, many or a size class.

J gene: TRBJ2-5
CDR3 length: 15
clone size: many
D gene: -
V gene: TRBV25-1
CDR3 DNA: TGTGCCAGCAGTGACCTTTCACAGAGACAAGAGACCCAGTACTTC
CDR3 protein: CASSDLSQRQETQYF

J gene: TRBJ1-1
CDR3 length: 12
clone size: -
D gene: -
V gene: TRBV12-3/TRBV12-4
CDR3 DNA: TGTGCCATCATGGGACAGAACACTGAAGCTTTCTTT
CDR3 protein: CAIMGQNTEAFF

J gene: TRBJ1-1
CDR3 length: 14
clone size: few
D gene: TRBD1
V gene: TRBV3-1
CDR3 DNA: TGTGCCAGCAGCCCACGGGACAGGGCCACTGAAGCTTTCTTT
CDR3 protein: CASSPRDRATEAFF

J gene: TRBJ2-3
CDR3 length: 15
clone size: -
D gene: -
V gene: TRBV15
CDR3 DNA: TGTGCCACCAGCAGAGGGGTCAGGGATACAGATACGCAGTATTTT
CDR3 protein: CATSRGVRDTDTQYF

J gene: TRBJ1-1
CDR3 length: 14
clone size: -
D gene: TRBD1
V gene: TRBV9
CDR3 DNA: TGTGCCAGCAGCTTGCGGACAGGGGTGACTGAAGCTTTCTTT
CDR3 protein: CASSLRTGVTEAFF

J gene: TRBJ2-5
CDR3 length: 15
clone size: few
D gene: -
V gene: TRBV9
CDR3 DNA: TGTGCCAGCAGCCGAACACGGGGCCGCCAAGAGACCCAGTACTTC
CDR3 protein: CASSRTRGRQETQYF

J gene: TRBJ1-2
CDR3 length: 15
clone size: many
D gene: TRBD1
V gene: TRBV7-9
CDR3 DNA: TGTGCCAGCAGCTTAATACAGGGGGCCTCCTATGGCTACACCTTC
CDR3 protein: CASSLIQGASYGYTF

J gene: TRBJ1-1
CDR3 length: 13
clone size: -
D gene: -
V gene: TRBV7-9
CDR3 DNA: TGTGCCAGCAGCTCTAGCGGAGGGGCTGAAGCTTTCTTT
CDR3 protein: CASSSSGGAEAFF

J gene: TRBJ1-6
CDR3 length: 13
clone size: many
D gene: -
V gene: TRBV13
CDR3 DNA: TGTGCCAGCAGCTTACGGGGGGGTTCACCCCTCCACTTT
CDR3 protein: CASSLRGGSPLHF

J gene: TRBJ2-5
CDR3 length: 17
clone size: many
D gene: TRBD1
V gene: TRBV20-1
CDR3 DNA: TGCAGTGCTAGAGATCTTAGGGGACAGGGTGTACGAGAGACCCAGTACTTC
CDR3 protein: CSARDLRGQGVRETQYF

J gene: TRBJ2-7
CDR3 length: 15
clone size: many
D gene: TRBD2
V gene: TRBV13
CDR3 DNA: TGTGCCAGCAGCCGGCGGGGGGCCTCTCCCTACGAGCAGTACTTC
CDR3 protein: CASSRRGASPYEQYF

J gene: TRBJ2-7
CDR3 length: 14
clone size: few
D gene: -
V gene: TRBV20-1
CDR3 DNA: TGCAGTGCTAGTCATAATGAGTTCCTCTACGAGCAGTACTTC
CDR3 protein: CSASHNEFLYEQYF

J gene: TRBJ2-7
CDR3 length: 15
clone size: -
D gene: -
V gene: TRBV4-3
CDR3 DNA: TGCGCCAGCAGCCAAGTGGCCACCGCCTCCTACGAGCAGTACTTC
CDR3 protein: CASSQVATASYEQYF

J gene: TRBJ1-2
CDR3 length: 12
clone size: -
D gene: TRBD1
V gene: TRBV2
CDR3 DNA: TGTGCCAGCAGCACAGGGGCTGCTGGCTACACCTTC
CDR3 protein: CASSTGAAGYTF

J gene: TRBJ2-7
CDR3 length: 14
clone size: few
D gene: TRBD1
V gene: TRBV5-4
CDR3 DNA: TGTGCCAGCAGCTCACAGGGGGCAAACTACGAGCAGTACTTC
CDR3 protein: CASSSQGANYEQYF

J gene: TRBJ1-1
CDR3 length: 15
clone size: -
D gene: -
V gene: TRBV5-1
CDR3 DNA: TGCGCCAGCAGCTTTGAGGGACCGGGACCCTTCGAAGCTTTCTTT
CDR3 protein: CASSFEGPGPFEAFF

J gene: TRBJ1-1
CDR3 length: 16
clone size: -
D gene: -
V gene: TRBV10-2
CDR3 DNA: TGCGCCAGCAGTTCCATTGGGGGGGGGATGAACACTGAAGCTTTCTTT
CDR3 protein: CASSSIGGGMNTEAFF

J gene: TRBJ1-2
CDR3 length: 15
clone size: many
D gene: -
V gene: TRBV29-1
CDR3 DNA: TGCAGCGTTGAAGATCCGGTGGGGGCGGGCTATGGCTACACCTTC
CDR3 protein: CSVEDPVGAGYGYTF

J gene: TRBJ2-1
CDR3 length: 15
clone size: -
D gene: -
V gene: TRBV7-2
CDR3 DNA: TGTGCCAGCAACCCCTTTGCCCCACAGGCCGATGAGCAGTTCTTC
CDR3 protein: CASNPFAPQADEQFF

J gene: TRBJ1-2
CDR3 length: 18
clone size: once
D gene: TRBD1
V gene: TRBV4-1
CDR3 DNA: TGCGCCAGCAGCCAACTGATGCGAAAGCGGGACAGTCTCTATGGCTACACCTTC
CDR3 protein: CASSQLMRKRDSLYGYTF

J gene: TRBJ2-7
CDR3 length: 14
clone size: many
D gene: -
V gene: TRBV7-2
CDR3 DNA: TGTGCCAGCAGCGTTACAGGTAACTCCTACGAGCAGTACTTC
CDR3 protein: CASSVTGNSYEQYF

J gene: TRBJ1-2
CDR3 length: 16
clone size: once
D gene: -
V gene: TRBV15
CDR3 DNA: TGTGCCACCAGCAGAGATTCCGGGGCGAGTAACTATGGCTACACCTTC
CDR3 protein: CATSRDSGASNYGYTF

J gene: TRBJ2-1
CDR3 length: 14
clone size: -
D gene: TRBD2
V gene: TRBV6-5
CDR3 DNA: TGTGCCAGCAGTTACGGACTAGCGGGCAATGAGCAGTTCTTC
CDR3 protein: CASSYGLAGNEQFF

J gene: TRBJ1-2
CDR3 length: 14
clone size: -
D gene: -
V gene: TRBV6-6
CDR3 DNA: TGTGCCAGCAGACGCGGAGAGGGAAACTATGGCTACACCTTC
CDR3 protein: CASRRGEGNYGYTF

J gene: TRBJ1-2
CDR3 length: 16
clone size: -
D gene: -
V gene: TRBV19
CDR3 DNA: TGTGCCACGAGGGAGCAGGCCCAGACAAGCAACTATGGCTACACCTTC
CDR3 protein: CATREQAQTSNYGYTF

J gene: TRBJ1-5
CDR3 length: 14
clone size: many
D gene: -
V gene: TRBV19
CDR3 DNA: TGTGCCAGTAGTATTTCAGGGTCTGATCAGCCCCAGCATTTT
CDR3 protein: CASSISGSDQPQHF

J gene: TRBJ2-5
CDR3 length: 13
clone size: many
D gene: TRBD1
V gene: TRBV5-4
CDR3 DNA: TGTGCCAGCAGATCCGGGACAGAGGGGACCCAGTACTTC
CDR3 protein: CASRSGTEGTQYF

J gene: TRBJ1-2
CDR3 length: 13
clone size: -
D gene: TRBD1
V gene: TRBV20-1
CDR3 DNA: TGCAGCGCAAGCAGGGGGACTGACTATGGCTACACCTTC
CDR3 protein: CSASRGTDYGYTF

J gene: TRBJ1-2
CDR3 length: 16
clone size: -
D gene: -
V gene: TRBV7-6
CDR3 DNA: TGTGCCAGCAGCTTAGGCGGCGGGCCGGGGGGCTATGGCTACACCTTC
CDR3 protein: CASSLGGGPGGYGYTF

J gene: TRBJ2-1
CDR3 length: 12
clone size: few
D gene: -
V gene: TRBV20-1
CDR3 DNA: TGCAGTGCTAGAGATGAAGGCACAAAGCAGTTCTTC
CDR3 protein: CSARDEGTKQFF